This entry concerns a single TCR beta chain. The data derive from a study of T cell changes during pregnancy in multiple sclerosis. The CDR3 spans 15 residues. V lost 1 base to trimming and J lost 7 bases, with 17 bases between them. From germline, CDR1 is SGHTA and CDR2 FQGNSA. The assay was immunoSEQ multiplex PCR, and TCRdb's table has in-frame clones only and misses some. This sample yields about 52,000 clones, of which around 94% are seen a single time; approximately 0.35% belongs to the top ten. V and J are TRBV7-2 and TRBJ2-7; possibly TRBD2 for D (5 bases). The clonotype was recovered from a female donor with multiple sclerosis, enrolled in a pregnancy study. This sample comprised CD4+ T cells from peripheral blood mononuclear cells, obtained before pregnancy. The CDR3 bases are TGTGCCAGCAGCTTAGACCCGAGTCGGGGTGTTGAGCAGTACTTC. Translation gives CASSLDPSRGVEQYF. The variable domain in full, completed from reference TRBV7-2 and TRBJ2-7, reads GAGVSQSPSNKVTEKGKDVELRCDPISGHTALYWYRQSLGQGLEFLIYFQGNSAPDKSGLPSDRFSAERTGGSVSTLTIQRTQQEDSAVYLCASSLDPSRGVEQYFGPGTRLTVT.